Listed here are 2 T cell receptor beta chains from one sample, sequenced in a study of post-analysis software for immune sequencing data (dated by TCRdb to between 2014 and 2016). The full study reports these points: Patients showed significantly higher frequencies than controls for several TRBV segments, among them TRBV5-6, TRBV5-1 and TRBV20-1.

The library was produced with PCR. Data came from an Illumina HiSeq 2500. Unique molecular identifiers were incorporated into TCR beta cDNA libraries to reduce PCR and sequencing biases. TCRdb itself trimmed the public reads at Q25 with fastp, ran MiXCR and retained productive beta chains. CDR3 protein duplicates are merged, each entry listing the most common genes and DNA. The sample table lists 650,000 to 850,000 distinct CDR3 sequences, more than 45% of them with a count of one. The biggest ten clones account for roughly 5% of the sample. Their antigen targets remain unknown. Material for sequencing was blood. These receptor sequences come from a girl under 18 with multiple sclerosis.

The CDR3 sequence is CASSQGTGGGQPQHF. The CDR3 nucleotides read TGTGCCAGCAGCCAAGGGACAGGGGGCGGTCAGCCCCAGCATTTT. V usage is TRBV7-2 and J usage is TRBJ1-5; TRBD1 agrees at 12 bases. V was pared by 5 bases and J by 6 bases, with 5 bases of the junction left unmatched. The CDR3 length is 15 residues. Per the germline V gene, CDR1 is SGHTA and CDR2 is FQGNSA. The full variable domain, its missing parts supplied by reference TRBV7-2 and TRBJ1-5, is GAGVSQSPSNKVTEKGKDVELRCDPISGHTALYWYRQSLGQGLEFLIYFQGNSAPDKSGLPSDRFSAERTGGSVSTLTIQRTQQEDSAVYLCASSQGTGGGQPQHFGDGTRLSIL.

V is TRBV10-3 and J is TRBJ2-3, with D uncertain. CDR1 is ENHRY and CDR2 is SYGVKD in the germline V gene. This CDR3 has 16 residues. Trimming stripped 3 bases from V and 2 bases from J, with 15 bases between. CDR3 sequence: CAISDPTRASTDTQYF. CDR3 bases: TGTGCCATCAGTGACCCGACAAGGGCGTCCACAGATACGCAGTATTTT.